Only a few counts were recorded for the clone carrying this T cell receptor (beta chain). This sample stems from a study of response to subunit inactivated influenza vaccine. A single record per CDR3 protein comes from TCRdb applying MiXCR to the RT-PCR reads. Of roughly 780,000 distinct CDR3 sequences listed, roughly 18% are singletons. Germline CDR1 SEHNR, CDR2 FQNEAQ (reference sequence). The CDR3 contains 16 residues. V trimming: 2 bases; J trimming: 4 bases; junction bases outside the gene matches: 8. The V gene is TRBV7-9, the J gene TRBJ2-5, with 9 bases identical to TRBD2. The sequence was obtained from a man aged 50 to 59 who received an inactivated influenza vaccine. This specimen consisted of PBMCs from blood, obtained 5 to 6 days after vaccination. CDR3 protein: CASSLSRGGAVETQYF. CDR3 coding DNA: TGTGCCAGCAGCTTATCTCGCGGGGGGGCCGTAGAGACCCAGTACTTC.